This TCR beta chain was found in a study of OX40 agonist ivuxolimab in advanced cancers. Per germline, CDR1 SGHNT and CDR2 YYREEE (reference sequence). The CDR3 length is 14 residues. V shed 5 bases and J 2 bases; nucleotides not matched to a gene: 4. This clone was seen once. The table came from immunoSEQ multiplex PCR; TCRdb's copy has only in-frame clones and leaves some out. The sample contains tens of thousands of clones, roughly 80% of which appear only once. The rearrangement links TRBV5-4 to TRBJ2-3; 8 bases map to TRBD2. The clonotype comes from an adult with an advanced solid tumor such as melanoma, head and neck, liver or kidney cancer. This material consisted of CD4+ or CD8+ T cells sorted from blood, taken in a trial of the OX40 agonist ivuxolimab. The CDR3 bases are TGTGCCAGCAGGCCGGGACTAGACACAGATACGCAGTATTTT. Translating gives CASRPGLDTDTQYF.